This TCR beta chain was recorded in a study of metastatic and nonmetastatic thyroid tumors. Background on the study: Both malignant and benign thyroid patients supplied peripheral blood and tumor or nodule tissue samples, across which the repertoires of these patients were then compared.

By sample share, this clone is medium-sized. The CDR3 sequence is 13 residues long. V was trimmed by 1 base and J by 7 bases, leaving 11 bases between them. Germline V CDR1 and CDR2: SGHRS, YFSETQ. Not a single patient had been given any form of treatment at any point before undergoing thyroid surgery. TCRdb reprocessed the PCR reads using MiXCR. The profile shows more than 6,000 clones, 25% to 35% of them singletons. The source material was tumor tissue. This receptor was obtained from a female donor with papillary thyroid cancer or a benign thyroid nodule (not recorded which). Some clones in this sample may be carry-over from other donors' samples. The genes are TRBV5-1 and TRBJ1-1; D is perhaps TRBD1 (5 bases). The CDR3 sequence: CASSLQYDSEAFF. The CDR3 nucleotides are TGCGCCAGCAGCTTGCAGTATGACAGTGAAGCTTTCTTT.